This TCR beta chain was profiled in a study of cytomegalovirus exposure and HLA in healthy donors. V lost 6 bases and J lost 5; bases outside the gene matches: 6. The CDR3 spans 13 residues. The germline gives CDR1 SNHLY, CDR2 FYNNEI. The PCR ran on 60 Vbeta and 13 Jbeta primers. Produced via immunoSEQ multiplex PCR; TCRdb's table is partial and in-frame only. In the table there are approximately 190,000 clones, 75% to 85% of which are singletons. The source of this sequence is a woman aged 45 to 65 in good health and CMV-seropositive. Sequenced input: PBMCs. The rearrangement links TRBV2 to TRBJ1-2; TRBD1 matches 7 bases. The CDR3 DNA is TGTGCCAGCAGAGGACAGGCTACTTATGGCTACACCTTC. This codes for CASRGQATYGYTF.